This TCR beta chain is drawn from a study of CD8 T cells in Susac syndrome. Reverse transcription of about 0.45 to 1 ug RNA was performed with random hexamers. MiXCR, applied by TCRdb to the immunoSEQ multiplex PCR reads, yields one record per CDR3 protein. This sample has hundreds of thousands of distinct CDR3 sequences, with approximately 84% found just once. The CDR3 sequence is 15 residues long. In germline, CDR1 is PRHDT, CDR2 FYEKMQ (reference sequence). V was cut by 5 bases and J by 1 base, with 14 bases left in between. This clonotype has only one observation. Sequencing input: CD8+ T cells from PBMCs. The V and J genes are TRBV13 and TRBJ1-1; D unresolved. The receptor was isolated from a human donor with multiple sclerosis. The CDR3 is CASSGVEGRNTEAFF. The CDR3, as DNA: TGTGCCAGCAGCGGCGTCGAAGGGCGGAACACTGAAGCTTTCTTT.